This T cell receptor (beta chain) emerged from a study of blood T cell repertoires in COVID-19 (dated by TCRdb to the early 2020s). Study-wide context: Samples from collaborators originated in the United States, Italy and Spain and spanned both the acute and convalescent phases of COVID-19. The material from the prospective study consisted of cDNA or gDNA derived from T cells, B-cell-depleted T cells, or PBMCs. Subjects who had been exposed to COVID-19, were actively infected with it, or had recovered from it provided the deeply sampled blood TCRbeta repertoires that made up the dataset. A freely available public database, intended as a resource for researchers studying the immune response to SARS-CoV-2, is where the repertoires were released. Samples came from the ongoing ImmuneRACE study (first 160 participants) plus 1,254 subjects from 6 global collaborators. Nearly every sample came with metadata listing a de-identified subject ID, COVID-19 status, age in years and sex. HLA class I and class II types, where available, came from metadata supplied by the sample provider rather than from assay-based typing.

Concerning this clone: There is no known antigen for this receptor. Per-base quality was not reported, and no clone a single base away is much larger than it.

The junction carries 12 bases between V and J, which are trimmed by 2 bases and 7 bases respectively. The CDR3 goes from the cysteine to the phenylalanine over 14 residues. The retained sequence is limited to the CDR3, 42 bases, with the frame set at the first base. Via the germline V gene, CDR1 is SNHLY and CDR2 FYNNEI. What the work shows at the level of the full study, not this receptor alone: The amount of clinical and demographic metadata varied by source and participant and was provided uncurated.

The immunoSEQ Assay, a bias-controlled multiplex PCR, was used to amplify TCRbeta CDR3 regions from genomic DNA. Per the original workflow: The number of nucleated cells in each sample was estimated from the amplification of reference gene primers within the assay. Sequence reads were collapsed and filtered to measure the absolute abundance of every unique TCRbeta CDR3 rearrangement. For each sample, productive Simpson clonality was calculated as the square root of Simpson's diversity index across productive rearrangements. In TCRdb, the immuneACCESS table is reduced to in-frame sequences with V and J assigned. These tables do not hold every clone; where another copy was compared, an unresolved V gene accounts for under half, and the others remain unexplained. V and J calls and clone size come straight from that table; D and trimming were deduced from the DNA. The sample table shows some 56,000 clones, and roughly 79% are seen once. Of the sample, under 30% falls within the top ten clones.

The collaborating institutions used their own protocols to collect whole blood in K2EDTA tubes. For TCRbeta analysis, collaborator samples were shipped as frozen whole blood, as isolated PBMCs, or as DNA extracted from either sample type. Sequenced sample: peripheral blood. The rearranged chain carries TRBV2 and TRBJ1-5, with the identity of the D gene unclear. The sequence derives from a woman at least 80 years old with active or convalescent COVID-19. The DNA reads as follows: TGTGCCAGCAGTGAAATCCGGGCGGGCCAGCCCCAGCATTTT. Protein translation: CASSEIRAGQPQHF.